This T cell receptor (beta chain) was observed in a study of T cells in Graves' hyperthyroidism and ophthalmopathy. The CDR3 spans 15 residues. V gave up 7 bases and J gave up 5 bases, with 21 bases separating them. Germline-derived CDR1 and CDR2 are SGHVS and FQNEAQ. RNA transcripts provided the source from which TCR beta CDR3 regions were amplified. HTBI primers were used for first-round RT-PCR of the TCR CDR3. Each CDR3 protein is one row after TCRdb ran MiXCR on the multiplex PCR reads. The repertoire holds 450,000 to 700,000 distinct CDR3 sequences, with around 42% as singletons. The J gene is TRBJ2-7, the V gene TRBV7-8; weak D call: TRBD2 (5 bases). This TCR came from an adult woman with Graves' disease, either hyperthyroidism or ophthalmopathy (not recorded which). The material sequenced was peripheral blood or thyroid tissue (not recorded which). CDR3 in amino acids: CASIDVRESAHEQYF. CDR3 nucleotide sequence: TGTGCCAGCATCGACGTTAGGGAGTCTGCCCACGAGCAGTACTTC.